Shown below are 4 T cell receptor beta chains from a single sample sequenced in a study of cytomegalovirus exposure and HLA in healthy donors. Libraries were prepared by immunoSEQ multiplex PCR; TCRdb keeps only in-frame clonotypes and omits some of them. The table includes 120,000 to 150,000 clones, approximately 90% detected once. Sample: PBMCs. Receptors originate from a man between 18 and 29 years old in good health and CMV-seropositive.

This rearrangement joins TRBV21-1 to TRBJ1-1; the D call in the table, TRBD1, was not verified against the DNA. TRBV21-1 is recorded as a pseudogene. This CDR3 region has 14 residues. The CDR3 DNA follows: TGTGCCAGCAGCTACGGACAGGAAAACACTGAAGCTTTCTTT. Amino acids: CASSYGQENTEAFF.

The CDR3 reads CASTEYTEAFF. The CDR3 bases are TGTGCCAGCACCGAGTACACTGAAGCTTTCTTT. The chain combines TRBV6-1 with TRBJ1-1; D remains ambiguous. The V end was cut by 7 bases, the J end by 3 bases, with 6 bases between. Germline lookup yields CDR1 MNHNS and CDR2 SASEGT. The CDR3 is made up of 11 amino acids.

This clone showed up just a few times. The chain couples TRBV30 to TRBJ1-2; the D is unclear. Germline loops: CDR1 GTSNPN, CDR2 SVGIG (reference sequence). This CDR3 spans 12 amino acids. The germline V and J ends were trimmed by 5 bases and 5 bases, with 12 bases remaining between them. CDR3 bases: TGTGCCTGGTCCCCATTCGGGTATGGCTACACCTTC. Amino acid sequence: CAWSPFGYGYTF. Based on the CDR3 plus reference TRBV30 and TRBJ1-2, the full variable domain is SQTIHQWPATLVQPVGSPLSLECTVEGTSNPNLYWYRQAAGRGLQLLFYSVGIGQISSEVPQNLSASRPQDRQFILSSKKLLLSDSGFYLCAWSPFGYGYTFGSGTRLTVV.

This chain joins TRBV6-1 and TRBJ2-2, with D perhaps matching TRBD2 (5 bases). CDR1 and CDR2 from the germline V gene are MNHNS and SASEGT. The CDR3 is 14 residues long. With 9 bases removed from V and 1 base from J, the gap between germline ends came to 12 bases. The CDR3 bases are TGTGCCAGTCAGGACTGGCAGAACACCGGGGAGCTGTTTTTT. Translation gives CASQDWQNTGELFF.